This T cell receptor (beta chain) was observed in a study of T cell responses to AZD1222 COVID-19 vaccine. Remarks on this clone: Its antigen is unidentified.

Libraries were prepared by immunoSEQ multiplex PCR; TCRdb keeps only in-frame clonotypes and omits some of them. The sample lists about 130,000 clones; over 80% were seen once. Notes on the study in general: There were mostly white British donors and more females than males, and clonal diversity was possibly underestimated. Targeting of unmutated variant regions was reportedly seen in nearly half of spike-specific TCRs. Repertoires were obtained only post-peak T cell response.

Sequencing used peripheral blood, obtained on day 0 of AZD1222 vaccination. The clonotype was recovered from an adult in good health.

CDR3 in DNA: TGTGCCAGCAGCCAAGATGGGATCAATCAGCCCCAGCATTTT. This gives the protein CASSQDGINQPQHF. The chain combines TRBV3-1 (or the pseudogene TRBV3-2) with TRBJ1-5, with D unclear. CDR3 length: 14 residues. V lost 0 bases to trimming and J lost 3 bases, with 6 bases between them. Germline assignment: CDR1 LGHDT and CDR2 YNNKEL (reference sequence).